The 17 T cell receptor beta chains listed next were all sequenced from one sample in a study of CD8 T cells in Susac syndrome. RNA, at about 0.45 to 1 ug, was reverse transcribed with random hexamers. TCRdb redid the calling of the immunoSEQ multiplex PCR reads with MiXCR, one entry per CDR3 protein. The sample yields hundreds of thousands of distinct CDR3 sequences, roughly 94% seen once. Sequences were obtained from CD4+ T cells from PBMCs. The receptors were gathered from a human donor with multiple sclerosis.

The J gene is TRBJ1-6, the V gene TRBV5-1; weak D call: TRBD1 (6 bases). This CDR3 is 15 amino acids long. CDR1 and CDR2 (germline): SGHRS, YFSETQ. V was trimmed by 4 bases and J by 10 bases, leaving 18 bases between them. CDR3 nucleotide sequence: TGCGCCAGCAGCGCGGGGACATTCGGGACCTCACCCCTCCACTTT. As protein: CASSAGTFGTSPLHF.

The V gene is TRBV5-6, the J gene TRBJ1-1; TRBD1 agrees at 7 bases. CDR1 is SGHDT, CDR2 YYEEEE, per germline. The CDR3 runs 14 residues. The V gene end was trimmed by 2 bases and the J gene end by 7 bases; junction bases not matched to a gene: 8. CDR3 DNA: TGTGCCAGCAGCTTCGGGACAGTTGCACTTGAAGCTTTCTTT. It is translated as CASSFGTVALEAFF.

This rearrangement joins TRBV3-1 to TRBJ2-7, with D hard to call. This CDR3 is built from 14 residues. Per germline, CDR1 LGHDT and CDR2 YNNKEL (reference sequence). The V gene lost 5 bases and the J gene lost 3 bases, with 14 bases spanning the gap. The CDR3 is CASSSPYPIYEQYF. Here the CDR3 DNA reads TGTGCCAGCAGCTCCCCATACCCTATCTACGAGCAGTACTTC.

This chain links TRBV20-1 with TRBJ1-2; D unresolved. V lost 3 bases to trimming and J lost 6 bases, with 8 bases between them. The CDR3 contains 11 residues. The germline gives CDR1 DFQATT, CDR2 SNEGSKA (reference sequence). The CDR3: CSARILDGYTF. CDR3 DNA: TGCAGTGCTAGGATCCTGGATGGCTACACCTTC.

The J gene is TRBJ1-2, the V gene TRBV6-5, with D maybe TRBD1 (6 bases). The CDR3 contains 14 residues. The V gene's germline CDR1 is MNHEY and CDR2 SVGAGI. V dropped 6 bases and J dropped 8 bases, with 19 bases sitting between them. The CDR3 sequence is CASSLTGLEQGYTF. CDR3 in DNA: TGTGCCAGCAGCCTAACAGGGTTGGAGCAGGGCTACACCTTC.

This chain links TRBV2 with TRBJ1-4, with no clear D. In germline, CDR1 is SNHLY, CDR2 FYNNEI. The V gene lost 6 bases and the J gene lost 8 bases, with 13 bases spanning the gap. CDR3 length equals 13 residues. Here the CDR3 reads CASRYIEEEKLFF. CDR3 DNA: TGTGCCAGCAGATACATTGAAGAGGAAAAACTGTTTTTT.

The rearrangement uses TRBV20-1 and TRBJ2-7, with 7 positions matching TRBD2. CDR1 and CDR2 from the germline V gene are DFQATT and SNEGSKA (reference sequence). The V segment lost 5 bases and the J segment 2 bases; nucleotides outside the gene matches: 0. CDR3 length: 11 amino acids. The CDR3 DNA reads as TGCAGTGCTGGACTAGCCTACGAGCAGTACTTC. Translation gives CSAGLAYEQYF.

The chain carries TRBV3-1 and TRBJ2-7, with D unclear. V lost 0 bases and J 2 bases, leaving 11 bases between the germline ends. Germline CDR1 and CDR2: LGHDT and YNNKEL (reference sequence). The CDR3 is 15 amino acids. This chain's CDR3 is CASSQDRLPTYEQYF. The CDR3 DNA sequence: TGTGCCAGCAGCCAAGACCGACTGCCCACCTACGAGCAGTACTTC.

The CDR3 region is CASTPDRSTNEKLFF. Written as DNA, the CDR3 is TGTGCCAGCACGCCGGACCGATCAACTAATGAAAAACTGTTTTTT. This chain uses TRBV7-9 with TRBJ1-4; no definite D call. V shed 7 bases and J shed 0 bases, with 12 bases lying between them. CDR1 and CDR2 (germline): SEHNR, FQNEAQ (reference sequence). The CDR3 is 15 residues long.

This clonotype was recorded once. The chain recombines TRBV6-6 with TRBJ2-7; TRBD1 or TRBD2 may be the D gene (5 bases each). Trimming left V 8 bases short and J 6 bases short, with 14 bases between. Germline V gene data show CDR1 as MNHNY and CDR2 as SVGAGI (reference sequence). The CDR3 loop spans 12 amino acids. CDR3 region: CASGGRQGEQYF. CDR3 sequence (DNA): TGTGCCAGCGGGGGTAGGCAGGGCGAGCAGTACTTC.

This sequence joins TRBV20-1 and TRBJ2-5, with TRBD1 matching over 8 bases. The length of the CDR3 is 16 residues. The V segment lost 5 bases and the J segment 2 bases; nucleotides outside the gene matches: 13. CDR1 and CDR2 from the germline V gene are DFQATT and SNEGSKA (reference sequence). CDR3 region: CSAPPWTGPDQETQYF. The CDR3 nucleotides read TGCAGTGCTCCCCCCTGGACAGGGCCAGATCAAGAGACCCAGTACTTC.

The V and J genes are TRBV18 and TRBJ2-2; TRBD1 matches 7 bases. Looked up from germline, CDR1 is KGHSH and CDR2 is LQKENI. Unmatched junction bases numbered 6, after V lost 2 bases and J lost 3 bases. The CDR3 length is 16 residues. The CDR3 region has the DNA TGTGCCAGCTCACCAAGAACAGGGGCGGACACCGGGGAGCTGTTTTTT. It codes for CASSPRTGADTGELFF.

The CDR3 is CASVFRRPITDTQYF. In DNA form, the CDR3 reads TGTGCCAGCGTGTTTCGTAGGCCGATCACAGATACGCAGTATTTT. This chain joins TRBV2 and TRBJ2-3; no reliable D call. V lost 8 bases and J lost 2, with 17 bases in between. Looked up from germline, CDR1 is SNHLY and CDR2 is FYNNEI. The CDR3 is 15 amino acids.

The genes are TRBV29-1 and TRBJ1-4, with D possibly matching TRBD1 (5 bases). Trimming took 7 bases from V and 8 from J, leaving 17 bases between them. The germline V gene has CDR1 SQVTM and CDR2 ANQGSEA. The CDR3 runs to 13 residues. The CDR3 DNA reads as TGCAGCGCACCCGACAGTTCGGGCGAAAAACTGTTTTTT. It is translated as CSAPDSSGEKLFF.

The chain combines TRBV7-2 with TRBJ1-4; no definite D call. V lost 0 bases and J 5 bases, leaving 4 bases between the germline ends. Germline V gene sequence: CDR1 SGHTA, CDR2 FQGNSA. The CDR3 spans 13 residues. The CDR3 DNA sequence: TGTGCCAGCAGCTTAGCCGTAAATGAAAAACTGTTTTTT. Encoded protein: CASSLAVNEKLFF.

DNA of the CDR3: TGTGCCAGCAGCTTATCAAGCGGGGGGGCCTATGAGCAGTTCTTC. It yields the protein CASSLSSGGAYEQFF. The rearrangement links TRBV7-3 to TRBJ2-1; 10 nucleotides agree with TRBD2. J gave up 8 bases and V 2 bases, and 6 bases lay outside the gene matches. CDR3 length: 15 amino acids. Germline values: CDR1 SGHTA, CDR2 FQGTGA.

The chain uses TRBV20-1 and TRBJ1-2; D gene unclear. Germline V gives CDR1 DFQATT, CDR2 SNEGSKA (reference sequence). Trimming removed 3 bases at V and 0 bases at J, with 8 bases between. The CDR3 extends over 13 amino acids. CDR3: CSASIGSNYGYTF. CDR3 DNA: TGCAGTGCTAGCATCGGGTCTAACTATGGCTACACCTTC.